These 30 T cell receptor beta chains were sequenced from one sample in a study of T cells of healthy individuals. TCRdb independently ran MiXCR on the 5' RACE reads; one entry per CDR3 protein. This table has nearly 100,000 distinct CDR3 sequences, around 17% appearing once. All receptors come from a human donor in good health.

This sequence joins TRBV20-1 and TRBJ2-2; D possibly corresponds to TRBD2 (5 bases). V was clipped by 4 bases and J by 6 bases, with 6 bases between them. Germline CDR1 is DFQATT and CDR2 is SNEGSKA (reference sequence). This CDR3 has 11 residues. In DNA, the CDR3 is TGCAGTGCTACGGGGTCCGGGGAGCTGTTTTTT. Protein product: CSATGSGELFF.

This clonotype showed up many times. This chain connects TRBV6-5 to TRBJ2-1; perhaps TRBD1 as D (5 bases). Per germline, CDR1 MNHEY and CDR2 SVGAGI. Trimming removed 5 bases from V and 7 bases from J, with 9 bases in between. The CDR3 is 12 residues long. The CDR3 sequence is CASSNYRNEQFF. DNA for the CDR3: TGTGCCAGCAGTAATTACAGGAATGAGCAGTTCTTC.

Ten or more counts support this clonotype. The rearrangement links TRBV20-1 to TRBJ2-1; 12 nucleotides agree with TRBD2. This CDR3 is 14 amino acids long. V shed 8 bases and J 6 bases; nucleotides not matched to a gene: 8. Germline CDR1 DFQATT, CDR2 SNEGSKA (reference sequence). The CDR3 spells CSTGTSGPGNEQFF. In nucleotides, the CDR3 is TGCAGTACAGGGACTAGCGGGCCTGGCAATGAGCAGTTCTTC.

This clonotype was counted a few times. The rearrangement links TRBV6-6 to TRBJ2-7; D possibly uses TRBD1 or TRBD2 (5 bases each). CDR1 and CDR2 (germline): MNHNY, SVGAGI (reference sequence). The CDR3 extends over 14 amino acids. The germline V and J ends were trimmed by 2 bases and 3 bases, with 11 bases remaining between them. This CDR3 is CASSYRGSYYEQYF. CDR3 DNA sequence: TGTGCCAGCAGTTACCGGGGCAGCTACTACGAGCAGTACTTC.

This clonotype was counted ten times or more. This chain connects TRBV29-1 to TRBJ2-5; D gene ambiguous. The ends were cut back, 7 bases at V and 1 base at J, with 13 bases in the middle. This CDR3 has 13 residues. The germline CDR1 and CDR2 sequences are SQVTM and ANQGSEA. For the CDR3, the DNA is TGCAGCGGGGGAAGGGTCAGCCAAGAGACCCAGTACTTC. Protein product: CSGGRVSQETQYF.

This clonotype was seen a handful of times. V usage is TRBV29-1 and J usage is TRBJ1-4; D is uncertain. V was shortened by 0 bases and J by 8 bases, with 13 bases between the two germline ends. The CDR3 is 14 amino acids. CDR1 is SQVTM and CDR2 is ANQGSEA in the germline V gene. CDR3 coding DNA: TGCAGCGTTGAAGATCTCCCCTTAGGGGAAAAACTGTTTTTT. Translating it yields CSVEDLPLGEKLFF.

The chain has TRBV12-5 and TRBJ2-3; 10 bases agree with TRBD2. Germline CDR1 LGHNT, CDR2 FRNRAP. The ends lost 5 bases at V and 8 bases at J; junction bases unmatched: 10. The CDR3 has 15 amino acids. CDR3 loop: CASGPPSGGTSTQYF. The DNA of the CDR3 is TGTGCTAGTGGTCCTCCTAGCGGGGGTACCAGTACGCAGTATTTT.

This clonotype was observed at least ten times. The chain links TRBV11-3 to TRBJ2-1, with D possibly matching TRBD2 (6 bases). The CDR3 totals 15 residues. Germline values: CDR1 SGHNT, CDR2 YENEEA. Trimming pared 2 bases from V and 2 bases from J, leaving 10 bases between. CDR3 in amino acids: CASSLSGSPYNEQFF. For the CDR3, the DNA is TGTGCCAGCAGCTTAAGCGGGTCCCCCTACAATGAGCAGTTCTTC.

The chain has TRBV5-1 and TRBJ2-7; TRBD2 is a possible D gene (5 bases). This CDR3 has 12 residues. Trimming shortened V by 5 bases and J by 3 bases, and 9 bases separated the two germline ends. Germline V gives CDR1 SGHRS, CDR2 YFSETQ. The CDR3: CASSSVFYEQYF. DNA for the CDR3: TGCGCCAGCAGTAGCGTTTTCTACGAGCAGTACTTC.

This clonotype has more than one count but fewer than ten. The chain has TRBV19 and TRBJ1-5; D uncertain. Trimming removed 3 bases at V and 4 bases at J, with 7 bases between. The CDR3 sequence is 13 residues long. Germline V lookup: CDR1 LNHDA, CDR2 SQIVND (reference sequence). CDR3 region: CASSMTLNQPQHF. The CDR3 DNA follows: TGTGCCAGTAGTATGACGCTGAATCAGCCCCAGCATTTT.

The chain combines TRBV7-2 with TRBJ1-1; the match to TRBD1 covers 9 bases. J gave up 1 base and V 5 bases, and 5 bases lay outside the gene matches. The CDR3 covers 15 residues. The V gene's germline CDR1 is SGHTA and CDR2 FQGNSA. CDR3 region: CASSIQGARNTEAFF. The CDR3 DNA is TGTGCCAGCAGCATACAGGGGGCACGGAACACTGAAGCTTTCTTT.

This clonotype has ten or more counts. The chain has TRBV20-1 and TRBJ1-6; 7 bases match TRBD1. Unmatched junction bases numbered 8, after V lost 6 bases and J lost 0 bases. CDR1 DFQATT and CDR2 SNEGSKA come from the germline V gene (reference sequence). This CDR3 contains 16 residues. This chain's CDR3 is CSAQPRQGSYNSPLHF. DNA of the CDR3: TGCAGTGCGCAACCAAGACAGGGCTCCTATAATTCACCCCTCCACTTT.

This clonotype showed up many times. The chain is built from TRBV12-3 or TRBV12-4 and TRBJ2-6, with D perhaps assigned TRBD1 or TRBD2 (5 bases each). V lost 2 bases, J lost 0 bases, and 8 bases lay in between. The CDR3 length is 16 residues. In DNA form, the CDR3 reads TGTGCCAGCAGTTTAAAGGGGAGCTCTGGGGCCAACGTCCTGACTTTC. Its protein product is CASSLKGSSGANVLTF.

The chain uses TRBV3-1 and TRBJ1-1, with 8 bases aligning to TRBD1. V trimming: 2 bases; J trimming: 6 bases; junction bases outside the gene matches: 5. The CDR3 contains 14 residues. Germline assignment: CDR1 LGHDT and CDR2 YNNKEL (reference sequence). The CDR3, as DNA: TGTGCCAGCAGCCAAATATTACAGGGGGCTGAAGCTTTCTTT. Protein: CASSQILQGAEAFF.

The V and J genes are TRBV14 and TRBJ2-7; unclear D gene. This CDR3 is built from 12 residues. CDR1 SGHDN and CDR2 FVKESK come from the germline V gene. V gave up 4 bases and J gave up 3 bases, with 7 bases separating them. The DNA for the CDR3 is TGTGCCAGCAGCCTGGCCAACTACGAGCAGTACTTC. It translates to CASSLANYEQYF.

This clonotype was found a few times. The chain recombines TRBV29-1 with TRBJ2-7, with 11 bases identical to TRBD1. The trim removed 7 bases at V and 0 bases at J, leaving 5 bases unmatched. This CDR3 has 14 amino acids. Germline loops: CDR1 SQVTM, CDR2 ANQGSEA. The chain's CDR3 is CSASGTGGSYEQYF. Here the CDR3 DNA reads TGCAGCGCATCCGGGACAGGGGGCTCCTACGAGCAGTACTTC.

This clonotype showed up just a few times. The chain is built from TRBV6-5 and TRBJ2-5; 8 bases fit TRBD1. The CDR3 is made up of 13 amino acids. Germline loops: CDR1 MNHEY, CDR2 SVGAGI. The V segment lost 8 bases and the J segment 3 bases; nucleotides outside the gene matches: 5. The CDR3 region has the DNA TGTGCCAGCGGAGGGGACAGGAAAGAGACCCAGTACTTC. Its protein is CASGGDRKETQYF.

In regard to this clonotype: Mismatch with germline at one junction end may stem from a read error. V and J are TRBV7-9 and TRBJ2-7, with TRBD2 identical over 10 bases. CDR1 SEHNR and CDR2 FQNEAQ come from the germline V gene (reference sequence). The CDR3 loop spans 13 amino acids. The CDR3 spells CASSAASGRNEAF. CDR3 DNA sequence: TGTGCCAGCAGCGCCGCTAGCGGGAGAAACGAGGCCTTC.

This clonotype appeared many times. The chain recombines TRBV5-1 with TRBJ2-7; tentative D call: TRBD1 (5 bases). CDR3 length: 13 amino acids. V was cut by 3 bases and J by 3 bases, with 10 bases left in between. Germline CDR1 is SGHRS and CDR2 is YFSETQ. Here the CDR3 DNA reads TGCGCCAGCAGCTCCCTAGGGGACTACGAGCAGTACTTC. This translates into CASSSLGDYEQYF.

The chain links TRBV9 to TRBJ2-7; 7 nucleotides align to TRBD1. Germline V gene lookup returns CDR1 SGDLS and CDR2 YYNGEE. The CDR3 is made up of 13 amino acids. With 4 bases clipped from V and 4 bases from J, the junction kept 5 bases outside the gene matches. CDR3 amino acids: CASSSGQTYEQYF. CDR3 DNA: TGTGCCAGCAGCTCGGGACAGACGTACGAGCAGTACTTC.

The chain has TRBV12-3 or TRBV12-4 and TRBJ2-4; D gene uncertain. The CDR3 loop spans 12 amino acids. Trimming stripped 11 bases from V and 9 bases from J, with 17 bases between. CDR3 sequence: CACRWAPGIQYF. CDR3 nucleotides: TGTGCCTGTCGATGGGCCCCCGGCATTCAGTACTTC.

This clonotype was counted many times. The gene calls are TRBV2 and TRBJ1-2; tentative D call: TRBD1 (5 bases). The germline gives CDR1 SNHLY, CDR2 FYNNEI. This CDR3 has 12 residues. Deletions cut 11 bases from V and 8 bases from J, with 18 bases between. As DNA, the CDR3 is TGTGCCCACGAGGGCGGGGGGAAGGGCTACACCTTC. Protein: CAHEGGGKGYTF.

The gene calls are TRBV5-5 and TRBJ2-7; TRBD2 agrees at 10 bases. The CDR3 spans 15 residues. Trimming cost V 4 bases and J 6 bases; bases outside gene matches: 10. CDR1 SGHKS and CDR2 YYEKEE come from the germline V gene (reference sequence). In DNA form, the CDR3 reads TGTGCCAGCAGCCTGACAGCGGGAGGGCCCTTCGAGCAGTACTTC. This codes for CASSLTAGGPFEQYF.

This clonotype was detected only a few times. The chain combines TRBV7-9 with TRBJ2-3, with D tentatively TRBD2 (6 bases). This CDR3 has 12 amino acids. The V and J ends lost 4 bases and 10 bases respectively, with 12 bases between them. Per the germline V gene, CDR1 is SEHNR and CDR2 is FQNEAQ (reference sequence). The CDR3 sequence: CASSSPGDSQYF. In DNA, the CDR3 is TGTGCCAGCAGCTCCCCGGGGGATTCGCAGTATTTT.

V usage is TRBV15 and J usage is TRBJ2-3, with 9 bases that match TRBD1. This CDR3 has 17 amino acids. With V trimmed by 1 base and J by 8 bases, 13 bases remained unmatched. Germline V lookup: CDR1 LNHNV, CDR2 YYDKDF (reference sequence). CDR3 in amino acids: CATSRGSGQGMRGTQYF. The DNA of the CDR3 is TGTGCCACCAGCAGAGGGAGCGGACAGGGGATGCGAGGTACGCAGTATTTT.

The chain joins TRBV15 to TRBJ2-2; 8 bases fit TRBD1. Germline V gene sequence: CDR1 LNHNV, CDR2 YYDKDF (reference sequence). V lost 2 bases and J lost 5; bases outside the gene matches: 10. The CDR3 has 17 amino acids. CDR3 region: CATSRFGQGGRTGELFF. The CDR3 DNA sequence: TGTGCCACCAGCAGATTCGGACAGGGCGGCAGAACCGGGGAGCTGTTTTTT.

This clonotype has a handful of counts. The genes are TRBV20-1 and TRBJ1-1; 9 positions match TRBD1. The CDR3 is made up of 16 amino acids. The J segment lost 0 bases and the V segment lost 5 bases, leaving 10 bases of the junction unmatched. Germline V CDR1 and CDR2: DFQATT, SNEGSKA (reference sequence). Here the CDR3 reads CSALPGQGNLNTEAFF. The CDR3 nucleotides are TGCAGTGCTCTCCCGGGACAGGGTAACTTGAACACTGAAGCTTTCTTT.

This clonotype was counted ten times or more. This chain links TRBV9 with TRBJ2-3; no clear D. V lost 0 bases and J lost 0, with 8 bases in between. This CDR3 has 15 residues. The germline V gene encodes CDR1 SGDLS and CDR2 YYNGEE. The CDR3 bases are TGTGCCAGCAGCGTAGATAGCCCAAGCACAGATACGCAGTATTTT. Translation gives CASSVDSPSTDTQYF.

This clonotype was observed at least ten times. The CDR3 is CASSPTLPGQTHLYNEQFF. CDR3 DNA sequence: TGTGCCAGCAGTCCCACCCTTCCGGGACAGACTCATCTCTACAATGAGCAGTTCTTC. V gene TRBV6-6 combines with J gene TRBJ2-1; 7 bases are shared with TRBD1. The CDR3 contains 19 residues. After removal of 5 bases from V and 3 bases from J, the junction contained 19 bases not matched to a gene. Germline-derived CDR1 and CDR2 are MNHNY and SVGAGI (reference sequence).

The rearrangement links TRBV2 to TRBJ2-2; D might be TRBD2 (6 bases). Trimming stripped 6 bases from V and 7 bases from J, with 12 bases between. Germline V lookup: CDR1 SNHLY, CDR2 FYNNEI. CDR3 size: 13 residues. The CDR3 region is CASSYTEGGELFF. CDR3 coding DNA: TGTGCCAGCAGCTATACGGAGGGCGGGGAGCTGTTTTTT.